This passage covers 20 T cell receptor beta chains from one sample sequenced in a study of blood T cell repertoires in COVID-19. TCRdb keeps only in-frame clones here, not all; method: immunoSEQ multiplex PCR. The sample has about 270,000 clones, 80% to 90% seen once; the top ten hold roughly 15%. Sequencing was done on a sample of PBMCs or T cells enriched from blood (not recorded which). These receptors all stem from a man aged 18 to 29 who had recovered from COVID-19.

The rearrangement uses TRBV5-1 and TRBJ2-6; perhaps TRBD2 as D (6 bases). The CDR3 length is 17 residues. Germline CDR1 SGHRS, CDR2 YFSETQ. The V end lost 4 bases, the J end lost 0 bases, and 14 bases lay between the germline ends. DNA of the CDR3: TGCGCCAGCAGCCCGACCTTGGGGGGCTCTGGGGCCAACGTCCTGACTTTC. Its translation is CASSPTLGGSGANVLTF.

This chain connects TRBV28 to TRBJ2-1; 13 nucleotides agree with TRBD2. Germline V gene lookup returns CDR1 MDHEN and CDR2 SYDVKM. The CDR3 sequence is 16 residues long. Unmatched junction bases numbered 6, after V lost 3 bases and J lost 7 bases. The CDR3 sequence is CASSFPGLAGVNEQFF. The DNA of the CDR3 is TGTGCCAGCAGTTTTCCAGGACTAGCGGGGGTGAATGAGCAGTTCTTC.

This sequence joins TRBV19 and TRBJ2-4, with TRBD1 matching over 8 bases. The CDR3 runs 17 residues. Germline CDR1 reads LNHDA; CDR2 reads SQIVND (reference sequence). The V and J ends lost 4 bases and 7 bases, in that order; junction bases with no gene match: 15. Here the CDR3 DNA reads TGTGCCAGTAGTAGTACGCCGCAGGGGGCGTTTCGGAACATTCAGTACTTC. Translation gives CASSSTPQGAFRNIQYF.

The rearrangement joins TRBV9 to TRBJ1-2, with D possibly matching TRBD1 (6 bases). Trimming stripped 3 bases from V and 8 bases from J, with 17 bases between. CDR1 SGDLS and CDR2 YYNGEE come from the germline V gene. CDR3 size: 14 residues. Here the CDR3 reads CASSAEAGVEGYTF. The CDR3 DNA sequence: TGTGCCAGCAGCGCCGAAGCAGGGGTTGAGGGCTACACCTTC.

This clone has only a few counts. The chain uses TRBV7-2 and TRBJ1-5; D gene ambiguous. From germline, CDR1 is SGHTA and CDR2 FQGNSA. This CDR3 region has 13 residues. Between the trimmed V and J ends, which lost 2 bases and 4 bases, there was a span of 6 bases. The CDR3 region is CASSLSQNQPQHF. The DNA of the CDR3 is TGTGCCAGCAGCTTATCGCAGAATCAGCCCCAGCATTTT.

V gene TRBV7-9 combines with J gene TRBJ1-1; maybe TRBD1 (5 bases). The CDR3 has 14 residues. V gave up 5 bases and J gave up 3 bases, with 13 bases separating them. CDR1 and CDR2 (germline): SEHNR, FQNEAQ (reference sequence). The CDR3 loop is CASSLGGSDTEAFF. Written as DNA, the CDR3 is TGTGCCAGCAGCCTGGGGGGGTCTGACACTGAAGCTTTCTTT.

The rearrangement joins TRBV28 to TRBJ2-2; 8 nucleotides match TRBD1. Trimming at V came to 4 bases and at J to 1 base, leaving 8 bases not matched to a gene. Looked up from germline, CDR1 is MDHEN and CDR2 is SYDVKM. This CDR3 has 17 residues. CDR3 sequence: CASSSHRQGLNTGELFF. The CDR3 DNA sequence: TGTGCCAGCAGTTCCCACCGACAGGGGTTGAACACCGGGGAGCTGTTTTTT.

The DNA for the CDR3 is TGTGCCAGCAGCCACCGGGACAGAGTCTACGAGCAGTACTTC. Encoded protein: CASSHRDRVYEQYF. The J gene is TRBJ2-7, the V gene TRBV11-2; 7 nucleotides match TRBD1. V gave up 5 bases and J gave up 3 bases; unmatched junction bases: 7. The CDR3 has 14 amino acids. CDR1 SGHAT and CDR2 FQNNGV come from the germline V gene. Full variable domain (remainder filled in from reference TRBV11-2 and TRBJ2-7): EAGVAQSPRYKIIEKRQSVAFWCNPISGHATLYWYQQILGQGPKLLIQFQNNGVVDDSQLPKDRFSAERLKGVDSTLKIQPAKLEDSAVYLCASSHRDRVYEQYFGPGTRLTVT.

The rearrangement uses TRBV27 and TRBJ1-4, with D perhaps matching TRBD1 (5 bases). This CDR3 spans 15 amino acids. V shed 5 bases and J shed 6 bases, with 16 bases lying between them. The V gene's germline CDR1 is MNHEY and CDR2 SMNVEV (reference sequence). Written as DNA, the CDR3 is TGTGCCAGCAGTACTTCAGGGTGGGGTTATGAAAAACTGTTTTTT. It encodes CASSTSGWGYEKLFF.

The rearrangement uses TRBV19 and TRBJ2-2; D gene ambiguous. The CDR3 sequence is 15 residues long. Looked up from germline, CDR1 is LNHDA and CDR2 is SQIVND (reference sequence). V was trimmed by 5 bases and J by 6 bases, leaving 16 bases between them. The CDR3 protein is CASSLGQVSPGELFF. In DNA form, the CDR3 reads TGTGCCAGTAGTCTCGGCCAAGTTAGCCCCGGGGAGCTGTTTTTT.

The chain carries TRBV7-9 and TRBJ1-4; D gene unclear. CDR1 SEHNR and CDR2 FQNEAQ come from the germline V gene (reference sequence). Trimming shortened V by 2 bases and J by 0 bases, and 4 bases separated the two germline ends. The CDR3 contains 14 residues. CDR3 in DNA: TGTGCCAGCAGCTTAATAGCAACTAATGAAAAACTGTTTTTT. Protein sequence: CASSLIATNEKLFF.

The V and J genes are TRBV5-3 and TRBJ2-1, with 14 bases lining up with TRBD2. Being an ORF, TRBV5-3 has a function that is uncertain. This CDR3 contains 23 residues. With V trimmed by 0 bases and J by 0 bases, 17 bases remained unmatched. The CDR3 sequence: CARSLARPRTSGGKSDSYNEQFF. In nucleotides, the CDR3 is TGTGCCAGAAGCTTGGCCAGGCCTCGGACTAGCGGGGGGAAAAGCGACTCCTACAATGAGCAGTTCTTC.

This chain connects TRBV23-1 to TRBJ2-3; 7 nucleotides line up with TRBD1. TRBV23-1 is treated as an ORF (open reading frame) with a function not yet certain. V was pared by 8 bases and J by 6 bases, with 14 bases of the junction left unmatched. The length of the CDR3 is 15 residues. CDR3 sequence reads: CASVPRDRPMDTQYF. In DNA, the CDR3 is TGCGCCAGCGTACCCCGGGACAGACCAATGGATACGCAGTATTTT.

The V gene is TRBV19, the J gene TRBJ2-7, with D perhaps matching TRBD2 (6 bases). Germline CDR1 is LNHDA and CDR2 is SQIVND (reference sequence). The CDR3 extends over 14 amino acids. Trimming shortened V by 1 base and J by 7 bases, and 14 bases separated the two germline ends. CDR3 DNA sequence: TGTGCCAGTAGTATAGGGGGGGAGGTTTCTGAGCAGTACTTC. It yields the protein CASSIGGEVSEQYF.

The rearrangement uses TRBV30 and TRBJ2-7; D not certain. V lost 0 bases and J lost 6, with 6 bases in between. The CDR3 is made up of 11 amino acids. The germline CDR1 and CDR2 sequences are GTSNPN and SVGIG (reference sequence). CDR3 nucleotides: TGTGCCTGGAGTGTATCCCGCGAGCAGTACTTC. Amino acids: CAWSVSREQYF.

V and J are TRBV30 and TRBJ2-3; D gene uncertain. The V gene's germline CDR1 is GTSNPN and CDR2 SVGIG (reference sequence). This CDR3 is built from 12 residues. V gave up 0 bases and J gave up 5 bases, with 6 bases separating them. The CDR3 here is CAWSVLEDTQYF. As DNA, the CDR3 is TGTGCCTGGAGTGTCTTAGAAGATACGCAGTATTTT.

CDR3: CASSLGGDQPQHF. The CDR3 DNA sequence: TGTGCCAGCAGCCTAGGGGGGGATCAGCCCCAGCATTTT. V is TRBV11-2 and J is TRBJ1-5, with TRBD1 as a possible D gene (6 bases). Germline loops: CDR1 SGHAT, CDR2 FQNNGV. The CDR3 covers 13 residues. V was cut by 5 bases and J by 5 bases, with 10 bases left in between.

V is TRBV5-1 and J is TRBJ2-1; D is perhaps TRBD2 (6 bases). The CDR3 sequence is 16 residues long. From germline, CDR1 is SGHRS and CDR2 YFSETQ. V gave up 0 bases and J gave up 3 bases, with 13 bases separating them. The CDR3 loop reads CASSLDGGPVYNEQFF. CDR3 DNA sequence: TGCGCCAGCAGCTTGGACGGAGGGCCGGTCTACAATGAGCAGTTCTTC.

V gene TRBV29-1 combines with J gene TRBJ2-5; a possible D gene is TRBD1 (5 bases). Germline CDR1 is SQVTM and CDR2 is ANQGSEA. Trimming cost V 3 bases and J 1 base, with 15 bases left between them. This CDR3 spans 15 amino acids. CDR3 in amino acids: CSVEGHSESQETQYF. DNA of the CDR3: TGCAGCGTTGAGGGGCACAGCGAGAGCCAAGAGACCCAGTACTTC.

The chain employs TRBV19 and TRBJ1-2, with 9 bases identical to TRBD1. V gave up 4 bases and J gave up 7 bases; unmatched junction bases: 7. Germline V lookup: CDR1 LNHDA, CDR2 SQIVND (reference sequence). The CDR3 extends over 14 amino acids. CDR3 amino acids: CASSTGTGIGGYTF. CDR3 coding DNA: TGTGCCAGTAGTACCGGGACAGGGATCGGTGGCTACACCTTC.